The 9 T cell receptor beta chains below come from one sample, sequenced in a study of shared clonotypes between healthy human individuals. Naive CD8 cells comprised CD45RO-negative, CCR7-positively selected cells, excluding terminally differentiated effector memory CD45RA+ cells. TCRdb keeps only in-frame clones here, not all; method: immunoSEQ multiplex PCR. Of approximately 600,000 clones in the sample, approximately 95% were seen once. Material for sequencing was naive CD8+ T cells sorted from blood. The receptors were sampled from a woman between 25 and 40 years old in good health.

V gene TRBV14 combines with J gene TRBJ1-2; 9 nucleotides align to TRBD1. Germline CDR1 is SGHDN and CDR2 is FVKESK. Losses at the gene ends were 0 bases for V and 8 bases for J; bases not matched to a gene: 10. The CDR3 is made up of 16 amino acids. The CDR3 region is CASSQDWTGELEGYTF. DNA for the CDR3: TGTGCCAGCAGCCAAGATTGGACAGGGGAGTTGGAAGGCTACACCTTC.

In its sample, this clone was seen once. V is TRBV2 and J is TRBJ2-7, with TRBD2 matching 11 bases. V was clipped by 7 bases and J by 3 bases; unmatched bases: 5. Germline lookup yields CDR1 SNHLY and CDR2 FYNNEI. The CDR3 length is 14 residues. The CDR3 sequence is CASIPLAGGYEQYF. The CDR3 nucleotides read TGTGCCAGCATCCCCCTAGCGGGAGGCTACGAGCAGTACTTC.

CDR3 region: CAITRQGANEQYF. Here the CDR3 DNA reads TGTGCCATAACGCGGCAGGGGGCCAACGAGCAGTACTTC. The V gene is TRBV7-2, the J gene TRBJ2-7, with TRBD1 identical over 8 bases. Per the germline V gene, CDR1 is SGHTA and CDR2 is FQGNSA. V lost 10 bases, J lost 5 bases, and 10 bases stayed unmatched. This CDR3 spans 13 amino acids.

In its sample, this clone was seen once. The rearrangement joins TRBV9 to TRBJ2-7; D possibly corresponds to TRBD1 (6 bases). CDR3 size: 15 residues. V lost 0 bases and J 2 bases, leaving 12 bases between the germline ends. The V gene's germline CDR1 is SGDLS and CDR2 YYNGEE. The CDR3 sequence: CASSVGTASTYEQYF. In DNA, the CDR3 is TGTGCCAGCAGCGTAGGGACAGCATCGACCTACGAGCAGTACTTC.

This chain links TRBV28 with TRBJ2-5; D might be TRBD1 or TRBD2, each matching 5 bases. The DNA matches TRBJ2-7 better at its end, which makes the J call doubtful. The CDR3 length is 16 residues. Germline CDR1 MDHEN, CDR2 SYDVKM. CDR3 in DNA: TGTGCCAGCAGTGCCCCGGGAAGCGGACAAACCTACGAGCAGTACTTC. It yields the protein CASSAPGSGQTYEQYF.

The chain couples TRBV7-9 to TRBJ1-1, with a weak D call TRBD1 (5 bases). V was shortened by 1 base and J by 1 base, with 13 bases between the two germline ends. Germline V gene sequence: CDR1 SEHNR, CDR2 FQNEAQ (reference sequence). CDR3 size: 16 residues. The CDR3 DNA sequence: TGTGCCAGCAGCTTAGGTTGGGGGTCGAAGAACACTGAAGCTTTCTTT. Protein product: CASSLGWGSKNTEAFF.

The chain combines TRBV13 with TRBJ1-1, with TRBD1 as a possible D gene (6 bases). Germline-derived CDR1 and CDR2 are PRHDT and FYEKMQ (reference sequence). The V end was cut by 5 bases, the J end by 3 bases, with 10 bases between. The CDR3 sequence is 13 residues long. The CDR3 reads CASSRNRDTEAFF. For the CDR3, the DNA is TGTGCCAGCAGCCGGAACAGGGACACTGAAGCTTTCTTT.

This rearrangement joins TRBV7-9 to TRBJ2-5, with D tentatively TRBD1 (6 bases). Near its end, the DNA agrees better with TRBJ2-7, so the J call may be wrong. This CDR3 is built from 14 residues. The germline CDR1 and CDR2 sequences are SEHNR and FQNEAQ (reference sequence). Written as DNA, the CDR3 is TGTGCCAGCAGCCCGACAGGAAACTCCTACGAGCAGTACTTC. It translates to CASSPTGNSYEQYF.

The rearrangement uses TRBV27 and TRBJ2-2; TRBD1 might be the D (7 bases). CDR1 MNHEY and CDR2 SMNVEV come from the germline V gene (reference sequence). Between the trimmed V and J ends, which lost 5 bases and 5 bases, there was a span of 12 bases. The CDR3 is made up of 14 amino acids. The chain's CDR3 is CASSAGQITGELFF. The DNA for the CDR3 is TGTGCCAGCAGTGCGGGACAGATTACCGGGGAGCTGTTTTTT.